This T cell receptor (beta chain) derives from a study of blood T cells in healthy people across ages. Trimming cost V 6 bases and J 0 bases, with 9 bases left between them. CDR3 size: 14 residues. Alongside a J-beta primer mix, a sample-barcoded 5' primer served in a second PCR lasting about 7 to 12 cycles. TCRdb reanalysed the 5' RACE reads using MiXCR and keeps one entry per CDR3 protein. The data contain about 510,000 distinct CDR3 sequences, roughly a quarter of them singletons. As concerns this clonotype: Its matching antigen is unknown.

Study observations and caveats: Age brought a roughly linear fall in TCR beta diversity measured per million T cells. Strong correlation was found linking TCR beta diversity to naive T cell percentage.

These data were likewise used in another study, on T cells of mothers and their children. According to that study: From each mother came over 9.5 million TCR beta CDR3 reads, and from each child came 2.5 million to 3.5 million.

The receptor comes from a boy younger than 10 in good health. The chain couples TRBV12-3 or TRBV12-4 to TRBJ1-3; D is unresolved. Material for sequencing was blood. The CDR3 DNA reads TGTGCCAGCAGACGGTCGAGCTCTGGAAACACCATATATTTT. It encodes CASRRSSSGNTIYF.